A single sample is the source of the 30 T cell receptor beta chains below, sequenced in a study of breast tumors, draining lymph nodes, adjacent tissues. Axillary draining lymph nodes of breast cancer patients supplied the node samples. In TCRdb, the multiplex PCR reads were re-called with MiXCR into one record per CDR3 protein. This sample has 150,000 to 200,000 distinct CDR3 sequences, with roughly 35% found just once. The specimen was axillary lymph node tissue. These receptors originate from a female donor with breast cancer. Some clones in this sample may be carry-over from other donors' samples.

For this clonotype: Compared with germline, one end of the junction differs, possibly owing to a read error. The gene calls are TRBV7-2 and TRBJ1-2, with D unresolved. Germline CDR1 SGHTA, CDR2 FQGNSA. The CDR3 has 13 amino acids. For the CDR3, the DNA is TGTGCCAGCACCCTGTCGTCGGACTATGGCTTCACCTTC. It translates to CASTLSSDYGFTF.

This clonotype was observed once. V and J are TRBV18 and TRBJ1-2; tentative D call: TRBD1 (5 bases). Germline-derived CDR1 and CDR2 are KGHSH and LQKENI. Trimming removed 3 bases from V and 7 bases from J, with 15 bases in between. The CDR3 totals 14 residues. The CDR3 DNA follows: TGTGCCAGCTCACCGAGGGGCAGGGAGGTTGGCTACACCTTC. Translation: CASSPRGREVGYTF.

This clonotype was counted ten times or more. The genes are TRBV20-1 and TRBJ1-2, with no clear D. CDR1 and CDR2 (germline): DFQATT, SNEGSKA (reference sequence). Deletions cut 0 bases from V and 3 bases from J, with 11 bases between. The CDR3 totals 14 residues. CDR3 nucleotides: TGCAGTGCTAGAGAAGGGTCCGGGGACTATGGCTACACCTTC. This codes for CSAREGSGDYGYTF.

The table lists this clonotype with many counts. V and J are TRBV5-1 and TRBJ2-3; no reliable D call. The CDR3 spans 14 residues. Germline V gene sequence: CDR1 SGHRS, CDR2 YFSETQ. Trimming took off 3 bases at V and 4 bases at J, with 12 bases between the two ends. CDR3 DNA sequence: TGCGCCAGCAGCTCCTCGGGTAGACCAGATACGCAGTATTTT. Protein sequence: CASSSSGRPDTQYF.

This clonotype was seen repeatedly, ten times or more. The J gene is TRBJ2-7, the V gene TRBV28; 12 bases fit TRBD1. The V and J ends lost 6 bases and 2 bases, in that order; junction bases with no gene match: 5. This CDR3 spans 15 amino acids. CDR1 and CDR2 (germline): MDHEN, SYDVKM. CDR3 DNA sequence: TGTGCCAGCAGGGGGGGACAGGGGGCCACCTACGAGCAGTACTTC. Translating gives CASRGGQGATYEQYF. Full variable domain (rest looked up from reference TRBV28 and TRBJ2-7): DVKVTQSSRYLVKRTGEKVFLECVQDMDHENMFWYRQDPGLGLRLIYFSYDVKMKEKGDIPEGYSVSREKKERFSLILESASTNQTSMYLCASRGGQGATYEQYFGPGTRLTVT.

This clonotype was detected a few times. This sequence joins TRBV6-5 and TRBJ2-7, with TRBD1 identical over 9 bases. CDR3 size: 15 residues. Losses at the gene ends were 5 bases for V and 5 bases for J; bases not matched to a gene: 10. From germline, CDR1 is MNHEY and CDR2 SVGAGI. The CDR3 here is CASSHGGTGYDEQYF. CDR3 bases: TGTGCCAGCAGTCACGGAGGGACAGGGTATGACGAGCAGTACTTC.

This clonotype showed up just a few times. The rearrangement links TRBV28 to TRBJ1-4, with 9 bases lining up with TRBD1. The V gene end was trimmed by 2 bases and the J gene end by 10 bases; junction bases not matched to a gene: 8. The CDR3 is made up of 15 amino acids. The V gene's germline CDR1 is MDHEN and CDR2 SYDVKM. CDR3 nucleotide sequence: TGTGCCAGCAGTTTACAAAATACAGGGGGCTCAAAACTGTTTTTT. Its protein product is CASSLQNTGGSKLFF. The full variable domain, completed using reference TRBV28 and TRBJ1-4, is DVKVTQSSRYLVKRTGEKVFLECVQDMDHENMFWYRQDPGLGLRLIYFSYDVKMKEKGDIPEGYSVSREKKERFSLILESASTNQTSMYLCASSLQNTGGSKLFFGSGTQLSVL.

This clonotype appeared once. The limits of the CDR3 on the DNA are not certain, so only TCRdb's listed CDR3 is given. The chain is built from TRBV20-1 and TRBJ1-2; the D call TRBD1 from the table was never checked on the DNA. The CDR3 length equals 12 residues, ends included. The germline V gene encodes CDR1 DFQATT and CDR2 SNEGSKA (reference sequence). This CDR3 is CSVSDRGYGCTF.

This clonotype was detected many times. The gene calls are TRBV7-2 and TRBJ2-3; possible D gene TRBD2, 5 bases. The germline V gene encodes CDR1 SGHTA and CDR2 FQGNSA. CDR3 length: 13 amino acids. With 3 bases removed from V and 4 bases from J, the gap between germline ends came to 8 bases. The chain's CDR3 is CASSLKGADTQYF. The CDR3 coding sequence is TGTGCCAGCAGCTTGAAGGGAGCAGATACGCAGTATTTT.

Note on this clonotype: A much bigger clone sits one base away, suggesting this may be a read error. The chain joins TRBV2 to TRBJ2-1, with D perhaps TRBD2 (7 bases). The CDR3 contains 15 residues. CDR1 and CDR2 (germline): SNHLY, FYNNEI. The CDR3 bases are TGTGCCAGCAGAGAGGGGGGGGGGCTATACAATGAGCAGCTCTTC. Encoded protein: CASREGGGLYNEQLF.

This clonotype was observed a handful of times. V gene TRBV11-2 combines with J gene TRBJ1-1, with TRBD1 identical over 8 bases. In germline, CDR1 is SGHAT, CDR2 FQNNGV. The CDR3 has 15 amino acids. The junction had 10 bases not matched to a gene; V was cut back by 5 bases and J by 5 bases. The CDR3 sequence is CASSRRRDRLTEAFF. DNA for the CDR3: TGTGCCAGCAGCCGGCGTCGGGACAGGTTAACTGAAGCTTTCTTT.

A word on this clonotype: The CDR3 does not end in the conserved phenylalanine or tryptophan, so this is likely a read error. The chain joins TRBV24-1 to TRBJ2-3; 14 positions agree with TRBD2. Germline V gives CDR1 KGHDR, CDR2 SFDVKD. The CDR3 consists of 19 residues. The chain's CDR3 is CAASDQETSGRESTDTQYL. Written as DNA, the CDR3 is TGTGCCGCCAGTGATCAGGAGACTAGCGGGAGGGAATCCACAGATACGCAGTATCTT.

At least ten counts were recorded for this clonotype. J is TRBJ2-2 and V is TRBV7-3; the D gene could be TRBD1 or TRBD2 (5 bases each). Trimming pared 5 bases from V and 1 base from J, leaving 17 bases between. The length of the CDR3 is 17 residues. Looked up from germline, CDR1 is SGHTA and CDR2 is FQGTGA. The CDR3 is CASSPVAGTENTGELFF. The CDR3 DNA follows: TGTGCCAGCAGCCCAGTGGCCGGGACCGAGAACACCGGGGAGCTGTTTTTT.

This clonotype was counted ten times or more. This chain uses TRBV3-1 with TRBJ1-2; perhaps TRBD1 as D (5 bases). Trimming removed 0 bases at V and 8 bases at J, with 19 bases between. Germline values: CDR1 LGHDT, CDR2 YNNKEL (reference sequence). The CDR3 is 16 residues long. CDR3 region: CASSQDLPQGLGGYTF. The CDR3 nucleotides are TGTGCCAGCAGCCAAGATCTCCCCCAGGGTTTAGGAGGCTACACCTTC.

This chain links TRBV6-1 with TRBJ1-5; the D is unclear. The germline V gene has CDR1 MNHNS and CDR2 SASEGT. The CDR3 extends over 13 amino acids. V was cut by 2 bases and J by 7 bases, with 9 bases left in between. This CDR3 is CASSEMLEQPQHF. The CDR3 DNA reads as TGTGCCAGCAGTGAAATGTTGGAACAGCCCCAGCATTTT.

Comment on this clonotype: Sequence at one end of the junction differs from germline and may be a read error. The chain uses TRBV7-9 and TRBJ1-1; D ambiguous. CDR3 size: 12 residues. Germline V gene lookup returns CDR1 SEHNR and CDR2 FQNEAQ (reference sequence). CDR3 residues: CSSSIMNTEASF. The DNA of the CDR3 is TGTTCCAGCAGCATTATGAACACTGAAGCTTCCTTT.

The DNA of the CDR3 is TGCGCCAGCAGGGGCAGGTTGGGGACAGGGGGCAACAATCAGCCCCAGCATTTT. Amino acid sequence: CASRGRLGTGGNNQPQHF. V usage is TRBV5-1 and J usage is TRBJ1-5, with TRBD1 matching over 12 bases. The CDR3 consists of 18 residues. V was clipped by 5 bases and J by 3 bases; unmatched bases: 12. CDR1 SGHRS and CDR2 YFSETQ come from the germline V gene.

This clonotype has at least ten counts. The rearrangement joins TRBV6-2 or TRBV6-3 to TRBJ2-3; the D gene is possibly TRBD2 (5 bases). V was clipped by 8 bases and J by 2 bases, with 20 bases between them. Germline V gives CDR1 MNHEY, CDR2 SVGEGT. The CDR3 is 16 amino acids. The CDR3 DNA is TGTGCCAGCGGGCCGGGATACAGTTCGTTCACAGATACGCAGTATTTT. Translated, it gives CASGPGYSSFTDTQYF.

The table lists this clonotype with many counts. V and J are TRBV5-6 and TRBJ2-7; 7 bases agree with TRBD2. Germline V CDR1 and CDR2: SGHDT, YYEEEE. The V gene end was trimmed by 4 bases and the J gene end by 2 bases; junction bases not matched to a gene: 9. The CDR3 is 15 amino acids. DNA of the CDR3: TGTGCCAGCAGCCCCGACTCCGGGGGGACCTACGAGCAGTACTTC. Protein product: CASSPDSGGTYEQYF.

A note on this clonotype: This may be a read error: a much more frequent sequence differs by one nucleotide. This chain links TRBV5-1 with TRBJ1-2, with a weak D call TRBD1 (5 bases). Germline V gives CDR1 SGHRS, CDR2 YFSETQ. Trimming shortened V by 4 bases and J by 8 bases, and 12 bases separated the two germline ends. The CDR3 has 12 residues. The CDR3 DNA follows: TGCGCCAGCAGCGAAGACAGTAAAGGCTACACCTTC. Encoded protein: CASSEDSKGYTF.

This clonotype has at least ten counts. CDR3 coding DNA: TGTGCCAGCAGCTTGGGAGACGGGCAACCGATGAATTCACCCCTCCACTTT. Amino acid sequence: CASSLGDGQPMNSPLHF. This chain uses TRBV11-2 with TRBJ1-6; D not resolved. The CDR3 is 17 amino acids. CDR1 and CDR2 from the germline V gene are SGHAT and FQNNGV. The V and J ends lost 3 bases and 7 bases respectively, with 19 bases between them.

The table lists this clonotype with many counts. V and J are TRBV28 and TRBJ2-7; the D call may be TRBD1 or TRBD2 (6 bases each). This CDR3 region has 14 residues. Per germline, CDR1 MDHEN and CDR2 SYDVKM. Trimming left V 9 bases short and J 3 bases short, with 18 bases between. In DNA, the CDR3 is TGTGCCAGTACAGGGAGGCCCACGATCTACGAGCAGTACTTC. As protein: CASTGRPTIYEQYF.

Details on this clonotype: A much more abundant neighbour one base away suggests this may be a read error. This CDR3 reads CASSTTGGGHPQHF. The DNA for the CDR3 is TGCGCCAGCAGCACGACAGGGGGCGGTCACCCCCAGCATTTT. The chain combines TRBV5-1 with TRBJ1-5; TRBD1 matches 10 bases. Trimming at V came to 4 bases and at J to 10 bases, leaving 8 bases not matched to a gene. In germline, CDR1 is SGHRS, CDR2 YFSETQ. The CDR3 extends over 14 amino acids.

This clonotype was seen at least ten times. The chain is built from TRBV6-1 and TRBJ2-7; D uncertain. Germline V CDR1 and CDR2: MNHNS, SASEGT. CDR3 size: 15 residues. V lost 1 base, J lost 5 bases, and 15 bases lay in between. This CDR3 reads CASSEVWWSMNEQYF. The CDR3, as DNA: TGTGCCAGCAGTGAAGTCTGGTGGAGTATGAACGAGCAGTACTTC.

This chain joins TRBV6-5 and TRBJ2-7, with TRBD1 matching 8 bases. The CDR3 consists of 15 residues. Germline V gene data show CDR1 as MNHEY and CDR2 as SVGAGI. The V gene end was trimmed by 4 bases and the J gene end by 6 bases; junction bases not matched to a gene: 11. The CDR3 loop is CASSSPAGQAGEQYF. CDR3 nucleotide sequence: TGTGCCAGCAGTTCCCCGGCGGGACAGGCCGGCGAGCAGTACTTC.

This clonotype was found a few times. The chain has TRBV3-2 and TRBJ2-3; the table's D call of TRBD2 was not tested on the DNA. TRBV3-2 is recorded as a pseudogene. The CDR3 runs 18 residues. Here the CDR3 reads CASSRKGASGRNPDTQYF. CDR3 bases: TGTGCCAGCAGCCGAAAAGGGGCTAGCGGGAGAAACCCAGATACGCAGTATTTT.

This clonotype came up many times. V usage is TRBV6-5 and J usage is TRBJ2-7, with 9 bases matching TRBD1. Germline V gives CDR1 MNHEY, CDR2 SVGAGI. Trimming at V came to 4 bases and at J to 5 bases, leaving 6 bases not matched to a gene. CDR3 length equals 14 residues. The CDR3 protein is CASSSGTGFHEQYF. CDR3 sequence (DNA): TGTGCCAGCAGTTCCGGGACAGGGTTCCACGAGCAGTACTTC.

The rearrangement uses TRBV5-6 and TRBJ2-2; maybe TRBD1 (5 bases). CDR1 and CDR2 (germline): SGHDT, YYEEEE. V was shortened by 7 bases and J by 9 bases, with 16 bases between the two germline ends. The CDR3 length is 13 residues. CDR3 DNA sequence: TGTGCCAGCGCCTCCCTTGGGGCGCGGGAGCTGTTTTTT. Translation: CASASLGARELFF.

This clonotype showed up just a few times. The V and J genes are TRBV27 and TRBJ2-1; a possible D gene is TRBD2 (6 bases). CDR3 size: 15 residues. Trimming took 2 bases from V and 7 from J, leaving 15 bases between them. Germline V gene data show CDR1 as MNHEY and CDR2 as SMNVEV (reference sequence). CDR3 loop: CASSLAGPAGNEQFF. Here the CDR3 DNA reads TGTGCCAGCAGTTTAGCGGGGCCGGCCGGGAATGAGCAGTTCTTC.

A word on this clonotype: This sequence may be a read error, since a much larger clone differs from it by one base. CDR3 residues: CASSFSGQGADTQYF. DNA for the CDR3: TGTGCCAGCAGTTTTTCGGGACAGGGGGCAGATACGCAGTATTTT. The rearrangement uses TRBV28 and TRBJ2-3; TRBD1 matches 11 bases. Germline values: CDR1 MDHEN, CDR2 SYDVKM. The CDR3 has 15 amino acids. V shed 3 bases, J shed 4 bases, and the junction held 3 bases outside the gene matches.